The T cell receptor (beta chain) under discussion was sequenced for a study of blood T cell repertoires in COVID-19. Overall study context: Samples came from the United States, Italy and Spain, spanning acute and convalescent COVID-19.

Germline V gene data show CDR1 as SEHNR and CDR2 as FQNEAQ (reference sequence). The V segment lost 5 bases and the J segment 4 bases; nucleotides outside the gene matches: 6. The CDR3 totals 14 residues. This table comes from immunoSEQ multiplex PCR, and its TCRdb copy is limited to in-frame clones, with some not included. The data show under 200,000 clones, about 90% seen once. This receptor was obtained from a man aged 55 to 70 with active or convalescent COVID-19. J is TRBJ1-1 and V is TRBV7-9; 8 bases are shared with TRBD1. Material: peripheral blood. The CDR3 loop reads CASSPTGAFTEAFF. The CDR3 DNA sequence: TGTGCCAGCAGCCCGACAGGGGCCTTCACTGAAGCTTTCTTT.